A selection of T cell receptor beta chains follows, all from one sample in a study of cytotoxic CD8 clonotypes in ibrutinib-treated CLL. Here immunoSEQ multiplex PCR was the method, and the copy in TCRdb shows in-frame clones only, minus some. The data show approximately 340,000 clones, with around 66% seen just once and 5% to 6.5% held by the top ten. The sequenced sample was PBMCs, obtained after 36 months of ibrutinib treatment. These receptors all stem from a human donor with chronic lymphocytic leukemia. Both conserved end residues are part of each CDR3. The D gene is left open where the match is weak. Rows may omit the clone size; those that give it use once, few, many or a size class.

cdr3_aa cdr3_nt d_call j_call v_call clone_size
CASSYSTQSYEQYF TGTGCCAGCAGTTACTCGACTCAATCCTACGAGCAGTACTTC . TRBJ2-7 TRBV6-5 .
CSASDNQPQHF TGCAGTGCTAGCGACAATCAGCCCCAGCATTTT . TRBJ1-5 TRBV20-1 few
CASSPTTVTGVYEQYF TGTGCCAGCAGTCCCACGACAGTGACAGGAGTCTACGAGCAGTACTTC . TRBJ2-7 TRBV27 .
CASSFGQGTYEQYF TGTGCCAGCAGTTTTGGTCAGGGCACCTACGAGCAGTACTTC . TRBJ2-7 TRBV27 .
CASSLRPGGNYGYTF TGTGCCAGCAGTTTACGGCCAGGGGGCAACTATGGCTACACCTTC TRBD1 TRBJ1-2 TRBV27 .
CASRGTGLAEQYF TGTGCCAGCAGGGGGACAGGTCTGGCTGAGCAGTACTTC TRBD1 TRBJ2-7 TRBV2 .
CASMDRASGYTF TGTGCCAGCATGGACAGGGCGAGTGGCTACACCTTC TRBD1 TRBJ1-2 TRBV9 few
CASSLLGNQPQHF TGTGCCAGCTCACTCCTCGGGAATCAGCCCCAGCATTTT . TRBJ1-5 TRBV18 many
CSVEIQVQETQYF TGCAGCGTTGAAATCCAGGTCCAAGAGACCCAGTACTTC . TRBJ2-5 TRBV29-1 .
CASSYSQGGEANVLTF TGTGCCAGCAGTTACTCACAGGGCGGGGAGGCCAACGTCCTGACTTTC . TRBJ2-6 TRBV6-5 .
CSVEDGDRGVAKNIQYF TGCAGCGTTGAAGATGGCGACAGGGGGGTGGCCAAAAACATTCAGTACTTC TRBD1 TRBJ2-4 TRBV29-1 once
CASSLVRERETQYF TGCGCCAGCAGCTTGGTTCGGGAAAGAGAGACCCAGTACTTC . TRBJ2-5 TRBV5-1 .
CASSEQLAGIWRDEQYF TGTGCCAGCAGTGAACAACTAGCGGGGATCTGGCGCGACGAGCAGTACTTC TRBD2 TRBJ2-7 TRBV6-1 few
CASSLGPGLAVGEQYF TGTGCCAGCAGCTTAGGGCCGGGACTAGCGGTTGGGGAGCAGTACTTC TRBD2 TRBJ2-5 TRBV11-2 .
CASSWTGTSLTGSTDTQYF TGTGCCAGCAGCTGGACCGGGACTAGCCTAACCGGTAGCACAGATACGCAGTATTTT TRBD2 TRBJ2-3 TRBV7-9 .
CASSIVNQPQHF TGTGCCAGCAGCATTGTTAATCAGCCCCAGCATTTT . TRBJ1-5 TRBV6-6 .
CASSHGSGEQYF TGTGCCAGCAGCCATGGGTCCGGCGAGCAGTACTTC . TRBJ2-7 TRBV7-3 .
CASSAGGNEQYF TGTGCCAGCAGCGCGGGGGGCAACGAGCAGTACTTC . TRBJ2-7 TRBV9 .
CASSSLQGPDTQYF TGCGCCAGCAGCTCATTGCAGGGCCCAGATACGCAGTATTTT . TRBJ2-3 TRBV5-1 .
CASTLLAGESSYEQYF TGTGCCAGCACCTTACTAGCGGGAGAGTCCTCCTACGAGCAGTACTTC TRBD2 TRBJ2-7 TRBV2 .
CASSARLAGGRDTQYF TGTGCCAGCAGTGCCAGACTAGCGGGGGGGAGGGATACGCAGTATTTT TRBD2 TRBJ2-3 TRBV25-1 .
CASSFWDRGETQYF TGTGCCAGCAGCTTCTGGGACAGGGGGGAGACCCAGTACTTC TRBD1 TRBJ2-5 TRBV5-4 .
CASSIAGGQETQYF TGTGCCAGCAGTATAGCGGGGGGCCAAGAGACCCAGTACTTC TRBD2 TRBJ2-5 TRBV6-6 once
CASSLEGVGQVGYTF TGCGCCAGCAGCTTGGAAGGGGTGGGCCAGGTCGGCTACACCTTC . TRBJ1-2 TRBV5-1 few
CASSTSPGAGGYTF TGTGCCAGCAGTACATCCCCAGGGGCAGGTGGCTACACCTTC . TRBJ1-2 TRBV6-5 .
CASSLQVSYEQYF TGTGCCAGCAGTCTTCAGGTGTCCTACGAGCAGTACTTC . TRBJ2-7 TRBV28 .
CASSSRTSGGITDTQYF TGTGCCAGCAGCTCTAGGACTAGCGGGGGGATCACAGATACGCAGTATTTT TRBD2 TRBJ2-3 TRBV7-6 .
CASSGRRGLDTQYF TGTGCCAGCAGCGGACGACGAGGGTTAGATACGCAGTATTTT . TRBJ2-3 TRBV9 few
CASSQVGVQNYGYTF TGCGCCAGCAGCCAAGTTGGGGTCCAAAACTATGGCTACACCTTC . TRBJ1-2 TRBV4-3 .
CASSLSGEGGEQFF TGTGCCAGCTCACTCTCCGGGGAGGGAGGAGAGCAGTTCTTC TRBD2 TRBJ2-1 TRBV18 .
CVSSSYEQYF TGTGTCTCAAGCTCCTACGAGCAGTACTTC . TRBJ2-7 TRBV2 .
CASSQRQGLYEQYF TGTGCCAGCAGCCAAAGACAGGGTCTCTACGAGCAGTACTTC TRBD1 TRBJ2-7 TRBV28 few
CASSAPPRTADTGELFF TGTGCCAGCAGCGCTCCACCGAGGACTGCCGACACCGGGGAGCTGTTTTTT . TRBJ2-2 TRBV9 .
CSGTIGAGNTIYF TGCAGCGGTACCATCGGGGCTGGAAACACCATATATTTT . TRBJ1-3 TRBV29-1 .
CASSPGTTYNEQFF TGTGCCAGCAGCCCCGGGACCACCTACAATGAGCAGTTCTTC . TRBJ2-1 TRBV9 few
CASSLIRGQGSEAFF TGTGCCAGCAGCTTAATACGGGGACAGGGGAGTGAAGCTTTCTTT TRBD1 TRBJ1-1 TRBV7-3 .
CASIINVGYGYTF TGTGCCAGCATAATTAATGTGGGCTATGGCTACACCTTC . TRBJ1-2 TRBV2 .
CASSPKIDGTDTQYF TGTGCCAGCTCACCAAAAATCGACGGCACAGATACGCAGTATTTT . TRBJ2-3 TRBV18 .
CASSINPRGGAYEQYF TGTGCCAGTAGTATAAACCCTCGGGGAGGGGCCTACGAGCAGTACTTC TRBD2 TRBJ2-7 TRBV19 .
CASRFEGYEQYF TGTGCCAGCAGATTCGAGGGCTACGAGCAGTACTTC . TRBJ2-7 TRBV2 .
CASNLVPGGTDTQYF TGTGCCAGCAACCTTGTCCCGGGAGGGACAGATACGCAGTATTTT TRBD2 TRBJ2-3 TRBV9 .
CASSLLAGVNEQFF TGCGCCAGCAGCTTACTAGCGGGGGTCAATGAGCAGTTCTTC TRBD2 TRBJ2-1 TRBV5-1 .
CASSSVLNQPQHF TGTGCCAGTAGCTCGGTCCTTAATCAGCCCCAGCATTTT . TRBJ1-5 TRBV19 .
CASSYSIGVSYEQYF TGTGCCAGCAGTTACTCGATAGGAGTAAGCTACGAGCAGTACTTC . TRBJ2-7 TRBV6-5 .
CASSVQGVNTEAFF TGTGCCAGTAGTGTACAGGGCGTGAACACTGAAGCTTTCTTT . TRBJ1-1 TRBV19 .
CASSGGTSGAYEQYF TGCGCCAGCAGCGGGGGGACTAGCGGTGCCTACGAGCAGTACTTC TRBD2 TRBJ2-7 TRBV5-1 .
CSAADSWGNTEAFF TGCAGCGCCGCGGACAGTTGGGGGAACACTGAAGCTTTCTTT . TRBJ1-1 TRBV29-1 .
CSARDPIEQFF TGCAGTGCTAGAGATCCGATTGAGCAGTTCTTC . TRBJ2-1 TRBV20-1 few
CASSPGQGSNQPQHF TGTGCCAGCAGCCCAGGACAGGGTAGCAATCAGCCCCAGCATTTT TRBD1 TRBJ1-5 TRBV9 .
CASSPQERENPDTQYF TGTGCCAGCAGCCCCCAGGAGCGGGAGAACCCAGATACGCAGTATTTT TRBD2 TRBJ2-3 TRBV7-9 .
CASSPQGAGTAEAFF TGCGCCAGCAGCCCGCAGGGGGCAGGTACGGCTGAAGCTTTCTTT TRBD1 TRBJ1-1 TRBV5-1 once
CASSEGGRKTQYF TGTGCCAGCAGTGAAGGTGGCAGAAAGACCCAGTACTTC . TRBJ2-5 TRBV25-1 few